A selection of T cell receptor beta chains follows, all from one sample in a study of blood T cell repertoires in COVID-19. Profiling relied on immunoSEQ multiplex PCR, and the TCRdb table lists in-frame clones only, not all of them. This table has about 140,000 clones, about 84% appearing once. The sequenced material came from PBMCs or T cells enriched from blood (not recorded which). The receptors here all came from a woman aged 18-29 years who had been exposed to COVID-19. Each CDR3 is given with its conserved first and last residue. The D gene is left open where the match is weak. Some rows have no size entry. The others give once, few or many, or a class for an expanded clone.

j_gene: TRBJ2-7
abundance: .
v_gene: TRBV2
d_gene: TRBD2
CDR3aa: CASELTLAGSYEQYF
CDR3nt: TGTGCCAGCGAGCTAACCCTAGCGGGAAGTTACGAGCAGTACTTC

j_gene: TRBJ1-1
abundance: .
v_gene: TRBV2
d_gene: TRBD1
CDR3aa: CASSLYGQSGGTEAFF
CDR3nt: TGTGCCAGCTCCCTCTATGGGCAGTCAGGGGGTACTGAAGCTTTCTTT

j_gene: TRBJ1-3
abundance: .
v_gene: TRBV2
d_gene: .
CDR3aa: CASSVRGLIGNTIYF
CDR3nt: TGTGCCAGCAGTGTTCGGGGTCTTATAGGAAACACCATATATTTT

j_gene: TRBJ1-1
abundance: .
v_gene: TRBV28
d_gene: .
CDR3aa: CASLERRGRVAEAFF
CDR3nt: TGTGCCAGTCTGGAGCGGAGGGGAAGGGTCGCTGAAGCTTTCTTT

j_gene: TRBJ2-1
abundance: few
v_gene: TRBV10-2
d_gene: TRBD2
CDR3aa: CASSPGTSGYNEQFF
CDR3nt: TGCGCCAGCAGTCCCGGGACTAGCGGCTACAATGAGCAGTTCTTC

j_gene: TRBJ2-1
abundance: .
v_gene: TRBV30
d_gene: .
CDR3aa: CAWSIGTGLNEQFF
CDR3nt: TGTGCCTGGAGTATTGGCACAGGCCTTAATGAGCAGTTCTTC

j_gene: TRBJ1-4
abundance: .
v_gene: TRBV28
d_gene: .
CDR3aa: CASSFPRGREKLFF
CDR3nt: TGTGCCAGCAGTTTCCCCCGAGGCCGGGAAAAACTGTTTTTT

j_gene: TRBJ1-4
abundance: .
v_gene: TRBV7-9
d_gene: TRBD1
CDR3aa: CASSPGQGGVTNEKLFF
CDR3nt: TGTGCCAGCAGCCCCGGACAGGGGGGCGTTACTAATGAAAAACTGTTTTTT

j_gene: TRBJ1-4
abundance: .
v_gene: TRBV9
d_gene: .
CDR3aa: CASGDLATNEKLFF
CDR3nt: TGTGCCAGCGGGGACTTAGCAACTAATGAAAAACTGTTTTTT

j_gene: TRBJ1-6
abundance: .
v_gene: TRBV28
d_gene: TRBD1
CDR3aa: CASSFSQGARSPLHF
CDR3nt: TGTGCCAGCAGTTTTTCCCAGGGGGCGCGGTCACCCCTCCACTTT

j_gene: TRBJ2-5
abundance: .
v_gene: TRBV7-7
d_gene: TRBD1
CDR3aa: CASSLAVDRVGETQYF
CDR3nt: TGTGCCAGCAGCTTAGCGGTGGACAGGGTTGGGGAGACCCAGTACTTC

j_gene: TRBJ1-6
abundance: .
v_gene: TRBV30
d_gene: .
CDR3aa: CAINQGLNSPLHF
CDR3nt: TGTGCCATCAACCAGGGTCTAAATTCACCCCTCCACTTT

j_gene: TRBJ2-7
abundance: .
v_gene: TRBV7-2
d_gene: TRBD2
CDR3aa: CASSLGGGTKSYEQYF
CDR3nt: TGTGCCAGCAGCTTAGGCGGGGGGACCAAATCCTACGAGCAGTACTTC

j_gene: TRBJ1-4
abundance: .
v_gene: TRBV5-1
d_gene: .
CDR3aa: CASSQTGATNEKLFF
CDR3nt: TGCGCCAGCAGTCAAACAGGAGCAACTAATGAAAAACTGTTTTTT

j_gene: TRBJ2-5
abundance: .
v_gene: TRBV18
d_gene: TRBD2
CDR3aa: CASSPITRLAGEKTQYF
CDR3nt: TGTGCCAGCTCACCAATCACAAGACTAGCGGGAGAGAAGACCCAGTACTTC

j_gene: TRBJ2-3
abundance: .
v_gene: TRBV7-3
d_gene: TRBD2
CDR3aa: CASSIRTSGTADTQYF
CDR3nt: TGTGCCAGCAGCATCCGGACTAGCGGGACCGCAGATACGCAGTATTTT

j_gene: TRBJ2-7
abundance: .
v_gene: TRBV3-1/TRBV3-2
d_gene: TRBD2
CDR3aa: CASGSGDSSYEQYF
CDR3nt: TGTGCCAGCGGGAGCGGGGACTCCTCCTACGAGCAGTACTTC

j_gene: TRBJ2-1
abundance: .
v_gene: TRBV18
d_gene: TRBD1
CDR3aa: CASSPRGQAYNEQFF
CDR3nt: TGTGCCAGCTCACCACGAGGACAGGCCTACAATGAGCAGTTCTTC

j_gene: TRBJ1-6
abundance: .
v_gene: TRBV5-8
d_gene: TRBD1
CDR3aa: CASNTGTGIVSPLHF
CDR3nt: TGTGCCAGCAACACTGGGACAGGGATCGTGTCACCCCTCCACTTT

j_gene: TRBJ2-1
abundance: .
v_gene: TRBV28
d_gene: .
CDR3aa: CASSLSTRGSYNEQFF
CDR3nt: TGTGCCAGCAGTTTATCGACCCGGGGATCCTACAATGAGCAGTTCTTC

j_gene: TRBJ1-1
abundance: .
v_gene: TRBV30
d_gene: TRBD1
CDR3aa: CASVGGTGGMNTEAFF
CDR3nt: TGTGCCAGCGTAGGCGGGACAGGGGGGATGAACACTGAAGCTTTCTTT

j_gene: TRBJ2-4
abundance: once
v_gene: TRBV7-9
d_gene: TRBD1
CDR3aa: CASSLWTGENIQYF
CDR3nt: TGTGCCAGCAGCTTATGGACAGGGGAGAACATTCAGTACTTC

j_gene: TRBJ2-5
abundance: .
v_gene: TRBV19
d_gene: TRBD2
CDR3aa: CASRGRAGGPQETQYF
CDR3nt: TGTGCCAGTAGGGGCCGAGCGGGAGGGCCTCAGGAGACCCAGTACTTC

j_gene: TRBJ2-1
abundance: .
v_gene: TRBV6-4
d_gene: TRBD2
CDR3aa: CASSDRAGGPYNEQFF
CDR3nt: TGTGCCAGCAGTGACCGAGCGGGAGGGCCCTACAATGAGCAGTTCTTC

j_gene: TRBJ2-4
abundance: .
v_gene: TRBV6-2/TRBV6-3
d_gene: .
CDR3aa: CASSYREWAKNIQYF
CDR3nt: TGTGCCAGCAGTTACCGGGAGTGGGCCAAAAACATTCAGTACTTC

j_gene: TRBJ2-5
abundance: .
v_gene: TRBV7-9
d_gene: .
CDR3aa: CASSLGRGETQYF
CDR3nt: TGTGCCAGCAGCTTAGGGCGGGGAGAGACCCAGTACTTC

j_gene: TRBJ1-1
abundance: .
v_gene: TRBV18
d_gene: TRBD1
CDR3aa: CASSQGWTGVGAFF
CDR3nt: TGTGCCAGCTCACAGGGATGGACAGGGGTCGGGGCTTTCTTT

j_gene: TRBJ1-1
abundance: .
v_gene: TRBV19
d_gene: .
CDR3aa: CASRLGQPNTEAFF
CDR3nt: TGTGCCAGTAGGCTCGGACAGCCCAACACTGAAGCTTTCTTT

j_gene: TRBJ1-1
abundance: .
v_gene: TRBV5-4
d_gene: .
CDR3aa: CASSTSGAEAFF
CDR3nt: TGTGCCAGCAGCACCTCCGGGGCTGAAGCTTTCTTT

j_gene: TRBJ2-1
abundance: .
v_gene: TRBV28
d_gene: .
CDR3aa: CASSLERVGSYNEQFF
CDR3nt: TGTGCCAGCAGTTTAGAGAGGGTCGGCTCCTACAATGAGCAGTTCTTC

j_gene: TRBJ2-2
abundance: .
v_gene: TRBV6-4
d_gene: .
CDR3aa: CASSDGTNTGELFF
CDR3nt: TGTGCCAGCAGTGACGGGACTAACACCGGGGAGCTGTTTTTT

j_gene: TRBJ2-1
abundance: .
v_gene: TRBV4-2
d_gene: .
CDR3aa: CASSQRGEIEQFF
CDR3nt: TGTGCCAGCAGCCAGCGTGGGGAGATTGAGCAGTTCTTC

j_gene: TRBJ1-5
abundance: .
v_gene: TRBV18
d_gene: .
CDR3aa: CASSPSENQPQHF
CDR3nt: TGTGCCAGCTCACCATCCGAGAATCAGCCCCAGCATTTT

j_gene: TRBJ2-2
abundance: .
v_gene: TRBV27
d_gene: .
CDR3aa: CASSFNRAGELFF
CDR3nt: TGTGCCAGCAGTTTCAACAGGGCCGGGGAGCTGTTTTTT

j_gene: TRBJ2-1
abundance: .
v_gene: TRBV4-3
d_gene: .
CDR3aa: CASSQDNNEQFF
CDR3nt: TGCGCCAGCAGCCAAGATAACAATGAGCAGTTCTTC

j_gene: TRBJ2-3
abundance: .
v_gene: TRBV3-1/TRBV3-2
d_gene: .
CDR3aa: CASSQTYTQYF
CDR3nt: TGTGCCAGCAGCCAAACTTATACGCAGTATTTT

j_gene: TRBJ2-3
abundance: few
v_gene: TRBV7-9
d_gene: .
CDR3aa: CASSLEGTDTQYF
CDR3nt: TGTGCCAGCAGCTTGGAGGGCACAGATACGCAGTATTTT

j_gene: TRBJ2-1
abundance: once
v_gene: TRBV18
d_gene: TRBD2
CDR3aa: CASSPRNSGSYNEQFF
CDR3nt: TGTGCCAGCTCACCCCGCAATAGCGGGTCCTACAATGAGCAGTTCTTC

j_gene: TRBJ1-2
abundance: many
v_gene: TRBV20-1
d_gene: .
CDR3aa: CSASRGGAIEGYTF
CDR3nt: TGCAGTGCCAGTCGTGGGGGGGCCATAGAGGGCTACACCTTC

j_gene: TRBJ1-5
abundance: .
v_gene: TRBV7-6
d_gene: TRBD1
CDR3aa: CASSSSSGQGSNQPQHF
CDR3nt: TGTGCCAGCAGCTCGAGCTCGGGACAGGGAAGCAATCAGCCCCAGCATTTT

j_gene: TRBJ2-1
abundance: .
v_gene: TRBV28
d_gene: TRBD1
CDR3aa: CASMRTGGQFF
CDR3nt: TGTGCCAGCATGAGGACAGGGGGGCAGTTCTTC

j_gene: TRBJ1-1
abundance: .
v_gene: TRBV10-3
d_gene: .
CDR3aa: CAISDYTGESDTEAFF
CDR3nt: TGTGCCATCAGTGATTATACGGGGGAGTCGGACACTGAAGCTTTCTTT

j_gene: TRBJ1-3
abundance: .
v_gene: TRBV30
d_gene: .
CDR3aa: CAWSVLGQLGNTIYF
CDR3nt: TGTGCCTGGAGTGTACTGGGCCAGTTGGGAAACACCATATATTTT

j_gene: TRBJ2-1
abundance: .
v_gene: TRBV11-2
d_gene: TRBD2
CDR3aa: CASSSQAGSSYNEQFF
CDR3nt: TGTGCCAGCAGCTCCCAAGCGGGAAGCTCCTACAATGAGCAGTTCTTC

j_gene: TRBJ2-3
abundance: few
v_gene: TRBV28
d_gene: TRBD1
CDR3aa: CASSGGQELTDTQYF
CDR3nt: TGTGCCAGCAGCGGGGGACAGGAGCTCACAGATACGCAGTATTTT

j_gene: TRBJ1-2
abundance: .
v_gene: TRBV25-1
d_gene: .
CDR3aa: CASSDPGDVDGYTF
CDR3nt: TGTGCCAGCAGTGACCCCGGTGATGTTGATGGCTACACCTTC

j_gene: TRBJ1-4
abundance: .
v_gene: TRBV2
d_gene: TRBD1
CDR3aa: CASSEAETGWNEKLFF
CDR3nt: TGTGCCAGCAGTGAAGCTGAGACAGGGTGGAATGAAAAACTGTTTTTT

j_gene: TRBJ2-2
abundance: .
v_gene: TRBV9
d_gene: TRBD2
CDR3aa: CASSVSSGTNTGELFF
CDR3nt: TGTGCCAGCAGCGTTTCTAGCGGGACGAACACCGGGGAGCTGTTTTTT

j_gene: TRBJ2-3
abundance: .
v_gene: TRBV7-9
d_gene: TRBD1
CDR3aa: CASSRDRGQYF
CDR3nt: TGTGCCAGCAGCCGCGACAGGGGGCAGTATTTT

j_gene: TRBJ2-1
abundance: .
v_gene: TRBV5-1
d_gene: .
CDR3aa: CASSQGGVYNEQFF
CDR3nt: TGCGCCAGCAGCCAGGGCGGGGTATACAATGAGCAGTTCTTC

j_gene: TRBJ2-7
abundance: .
v_gene: TRBV30
d_gene: TRBD1
CDR3aa: CAWSVGTAYEQYF
CDR3nt: TGTGCCTGGAGTGTAGGGACAGCCTACGAGCAGTACTTC

j_gene: TRBJ2-1
abundance: .
v_gene: TRBV7-9
d_gene: TRBD2
CDR3aa: CASSAIVVTSGSTEQFF
CDR3nt: TGTGCCAGCAGCGCAATCGTTGTGACTAGCGGGAGTACTGAGCAGTTCTTC

j_gene: TRBJ1-1
abundance: .
v_gene: TRBV27
d_gene: .
CDR3aa: CASSTGGSTEAFF
CDR3nt: TGTGCCAGCAGTACAGGCGGCTCCACTGAAGCTTTCTTT

j_gene: TRBJ2-7
abundance: .
v_gene: TRBV11-2
d_gene: .
CDR3aa: CASSLALLTGKRYEQYF
CDR3nt: TGTGCCAGCAGCTTAGCCCTACTCACAGGGAAACGTTACGAGCAGTACTTC

j_gene: TRBJ2-2
abundance: few
v_gene: TRBV3-1/TRBV3-2
d_gene: TRBD2
CDR3aa: CASSPGTSAFTGELFF
CDR3nt: TGTGCCAGCAGCCCCGGGACTAGCGCTTTCACCGGGGAGCTGTTTTTT

j_gene: TRBJ2-6
abundance: .
v_gene: TRBV4-2
d_gene: TRBD2
CDR3aa: CASSQQGTSGANVLTF
CDR3nt: TGTGCCAGCAGCCAACAGGGGACTAGTGGGGCCAACGTCCTGACTTTC

j_gene: TRBJ1-2
abundance: .
v_gene: TRBV3-1/TRBV3-2
d_gene: TRBD1
CDR3aa: CASSQPDRGGGYTF
CDR3nt: TGTGCCAGCAGCCAACCGGACAGGGGAGGTGGCTACACCTTC